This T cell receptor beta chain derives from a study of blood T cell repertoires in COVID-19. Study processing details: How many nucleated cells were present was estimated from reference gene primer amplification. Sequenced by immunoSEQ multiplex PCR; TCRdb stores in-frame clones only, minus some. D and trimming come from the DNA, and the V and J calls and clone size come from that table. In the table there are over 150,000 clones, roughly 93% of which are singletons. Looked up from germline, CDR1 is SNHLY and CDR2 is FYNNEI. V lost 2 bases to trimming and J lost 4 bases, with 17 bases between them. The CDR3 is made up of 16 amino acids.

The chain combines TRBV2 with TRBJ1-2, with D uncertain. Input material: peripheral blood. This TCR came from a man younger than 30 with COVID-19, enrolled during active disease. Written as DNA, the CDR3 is TGTGCCAGCAGTGAAACGGCGGTCATGGCCCTCTATGGCTACACCTTC. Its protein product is CASSETAVMALYGYTF.